The rows below give T cell receptor beta chains drawn from one sample of a study of cytomegalovirus exposure and HLA in healthy donors. Clones were read by immunoSEQ multiplex PCR, and TCRdb kept only the in-frame ones, dropping some. Here the sample spans some 130,000 clones, under 75% being singletons. The sequencing sample was made of PBMCs. These TCRs come from a woman in her 40s in good health and CMV-seronegative. Both conserved end residues are part of each CDR3. A D gene is named only where the DNA matches it firmly. The size of a clone is reported for some rows only, either as once, few or many, or as a class for expanded clones.

>TRBV4-3|few|TRBJ2-5|TRBD2|17
TGCGCCAGCAGCCAGGGGGCTAGCGGGGGGGCAGCAGAGACCCAGTACTTC
CASSQGASGGAAETQYF
>TRBV7-8|once|TRBJ1-4|.|15
TGTGCCAGCAGCTTAGTGGCAGCAACTAATGAAAAACTGTTTTTT
CASSLVAATNEKLFF
>TRBV6-5|few|TRBJ2-1|.|15
TGTGCCAGCGGGAAAGGGAGGGGGAGCTACAATGAGCAGTTCTTC
CASGKGRGSYNEQFF
>TRBV4-1|.|TRBJ1-4|.|14
TGCGCCAGCAGCCAAGACAGGGCGCCTGAAAAACTGTTTTTT
CASSQDRAPEKLFF
>TRBV28|.|TRBJ2-7|.|13
TGTGCCAGCAGCCTCTGGGGAGTCCCCGAGCAGTACTTC
CASSLWGVPEQYF
>TRBV10-3|few|TRBJ1-2|TRBD1|14
TGTGCCATCAGTGAGATAGGGGGCAACTATGGCTACACCTTC
CAISEIGGNYGYTF
>TRBV27|.|TRBJ2-7|TRBD1|17
TGTGCCAGCAGTAAGGGGTCAGGGGGCTTCAGCTCCTACGAGCAGTACTTC
CASSKGSGGFSSYEQYF
>TRBV7-2|few|TRBJ1-2|TRBD1|14
TGTGCCAGCAGCTTACCGGGACAGCACTATGGCTACACCTTC
CASSLPGQHYGYTF
>TRBV5-1|.|TRBJ1-1|TRBD1|14
TGCGCCAGCAGCTTACAGGGGACAAATACTGAAGCTTTCTTT
CASSLQGTNTEAFF
>TRBV23-1|.|TRBJ2-5|.|13
TGCGCCAGCAGTCCCGAGACAGAAGAGACCCAGTACTTC
CASSPETEETQYF
>TRBV15|.|TRBJ2-5|TRBD1|17
TGTGCCACCAGCAAGGGACAGGGGGTATACATTGGGGAGACCCAGTACTTC
CATSKGQGVYIGETQYF
>TRBV19|.|TRBJ1-4|.|14
TGTGCCACTTCCCGTAGAGTTCCTAATGAAAAACTGTTTTTT
CATSRRVPNEKLFF
>TRBV6-6|once|TRBJ2-5|.|16
TGTGCCAGCAGTTACAGGGGCAGGGGAGGGGGAGAGACCCAGTACTTC
CASSYRGRGGGETQYF
>TRBV6-5|.|TRBJ1-2|.|15
TGTGCCAGCAGTCCCCCCGAAGGCTGGGGAGGCGGCTACACCTTC
CASSPPEGWGGGYTF
>TRBV2|once|TRBJ2-7|TRBD1|14
TGTGCCAGCGCGCCGGGACAGGGTGGCTACGAGCAGTACTTC
CASAPGQGGYEQYF
>TRBV15|once|TRBJ1-1|TRBD1|14
TGTGCCACCAGCAGGGGACAGGGAGGCACTGAAGCTTTCTTT
CATSRGQGGTEAFF
>TRBV10-1|.|TRBJ2-2|.|16
TGCGCCAGCAGCCCCCGAGGTTCCTCGAACACCGGGGAGCTGTTTTTT
CASSPRGSSNTGELFF
>TRBV5-6|.|TRBJ2-3|.|17
TGTGCCAGCAGCTATCAGGGGTGGGTTGGGGGTACAGATACGCAGTATTTT
CASSYQGWVGGTDTQYF
>TRBV28|few|TRBJ1-3|.|14
TGTGCCAGCCGCTCGACAGGTGCTGGAAACACCATATATTTT
CASRSTGAGNTIYF
>TRBV6-6|.|TRBJ2-7|.|15
TGTGCCAGCAGTTACTCCCCTAGCCTTTCGAACGAGCAGTACTTC
CASSYSPSLSNEQYF
>TRBV27|.|TRBJ1-4|.|14
TGTGCCAGCAGCCCAGTTAGACAGAGTGAAAAACTGTTTTTT
CASSPVRQSEKLFF
>TRBV2|.|TRBJ1-2|TRBD1|14
TGTGCCAGCAGTGTGGACAGGGGGGACCGTGGCTACACCTTC
CASSVDRGDRGYTF
>TRBV5-1|few|TRBJ2-5|TRBD2|17
TGCGCCAGCACTCCCATAGCGGGGGCGGCCGGCCAAGAGACCCAGTACTTC
CASTPIAGAAGQETQYF
>TRBV2|once|TRBJ2-3|.|14
TGTGCCAGCATTCTGAGAGTCCGTGAAGATACGCAGTATTTT
CASILRVREDTQYF
>TRBV11-2|.|TRBJ1-4|.|17
TGTGCCAGCAGCTTAGGGCCAGGTACAGGGATTAATGAAAAACTGTTTTTT
CASSLGPGTGINEKLFF
>TRBV4-1|.|TRBJ1-4|TRBD1|17
TGCGCCAGCAGCCCACCGACAGGGGGCGCGACTAATGAAAAACTGTTTTTT
CASSPPTGGATNEKLFF
>TRBV25-1|.|TRBJ1-2|TRBD1|15
TGTGCCAGCAGTGATAGGAACAGGGGGAATTATGGCTACACCTTC
CASSDRNRGNYGYTF
>TRBV2|few|TRBJ1-2|TRBD1|13
TGTGCCAGCAGGGGGGACAGCCAGGCCGGCTACACCTTC
CASRGDSQAGYTF
>TRBV7-9|.|TRBJ2-5|.|15
TGTGCCAGCAGCTTTGTGGGTGGGGGCGAAGAGACCCAGTACTTC
CASSFVGGGEETQYF
>TRBV6-1|.|TRBJ1-5|.|13
TGTGCCAGCAGAACAGGGAGTGGTCAGCCCCAGCATTTT
CASRTGSGQPQHF
>TRBV2|few|TRBJ1-4|.|15
TGTGCCAGCAGTGGGACTCCAGCAACTAATGAAAAACTGTTTTTT
CASSGTPATNEKLFF
>TRBV30|.|TRBJ1-6|.|14
TGTGCCTGTCCTGTCGGGACACGACGTTCACCCCTCCACTTT
CACPVGTRRSPLHF
>TRBV28|few|TRBJ2-7|.|12
TGTGCCAGCAGTTTACCGTTCGGCGAGCAGTACTTC
CASSLPFGEQYF
>TRBV7-9|.|TRBJ1-1|.|12
TGTGCCAGCAGCCCTGACAGTACTGAAGCTTTCTTT
CASSPDSTEAFF
>TRBV2|.|TRBJ1-3|.|16
TGTGCCAGCAGTACCAGGACACCATACTCTGGAAACACCATATATTTT
CASSTRTPYSGNTIYF
>TRBV2|.|TRBJ1-2|TRBD1|15
TGTGCCAGCAGTAAACAAAATAGACAGGGCCATGGCTACACCTTC
CASSKQNRQGHGYTF
>TRBV12-5|.|TRBJ1-3|TRBD1|13
TGTGCTAGTGGTACAGGGGAAGGGGACACCATATATTTT
CASGTGEGDTIYF
>TRBV25-1|few|TRBJ2-7|TRBD1|14
TGTGCCAGCAGCCCAGACAGGGAATCCTACGAGCAGTACTTC
CASSPDRESYEQYF
>TRBV19|.|TRBJ1-3|.|15
TGTGCCAGTAGTCGCGACAGTCTCTCTGGAAACACCATATATTTT
CASSRDSLSGNTIYF
>TRBV4-2|.|TRBJ1-1|TRBD1|18
TGTGCCAGCAGCCAAGATCGCCGCACAGGGGGGGCGAGGACTGAAGCTTTCTTT
CASSQDRRTGGARTEAFF
>TRBV5-1|.|TRBJ1-4|TRBD1|16
TGCGCCAGCAGGACGGGACAGGGGGCGAGTATCGAAAAACTGTTTTTT
CASRTGQGASIEKLFF
>TRBV5-1|.|TRBJ2-7|TRBD2|16
TGCGCCAGCAGCTTTCTAATCGCTAGCGGGGGCCACGAGCAGTACTTC
CASSFLIASGGHEQYF
>TRBV6-5|.|TRBJ1-1|.|15
TGTGCCAGCAGTCCCAGTTCAGGGGCCAGCACTGAAGCTTTCTTT
CASSPSSGASTEAFF
>TRBV10-1|.|TRBJ1-2|TRBD1|13
TGCGCCAGCAGTGGACAGGGGGATGGAGGCTACACCTTC
CASSGQGDGGYTF
>TRBV29-1|.|TRBJ2-1|.|13
TGCAGCGTTGATGTGGCGGGGGCGAATGAGCAGTTCTTC
CSVDVAGANEQFF
>TRBV5-1|once|TRBJ2-5|TRBD1|14
TGCGCCAGCAAGGGGAACAGGGGGCGGGAGACCCAGTACTTC
CASKGNRGRETQYF
>TRBV6-1|.|TRBJ1-4|.|13
TGTGCCAGCTCGAGGGTCTGGCATGAAAAACTGTTTTTT
CASSRVWHEKLFF
>TRBV28|.|TRBJ1-5|TRBD1|14
TGTGCCAGCAGTTCGACAGGGGAGGGACAGCCCCAGCATTTT
CASSSTGEGQPQHF
>TRBV19|.|TRBJ2-1|.|16
TGTGCCAGTAGAAGGACAGCAAGTAGCTCCTACAATGAGCAGTTCTTC
CASRRTASSSYNEQFF
>TRBV5-6|few|TRBJ2-1|.|15
TGTGCCAGCAGCTTGAAGGGGTTCTCCTACAATGAGCAGTTCTTC
CASSLKGFSYNEQFF
>TRBV7-9|.|TRBJ1-2|.|15
TGTGCCAGCAGCTTAATCGGGGTCTTAATGGAGGGCTACACCTTC
CASSLIGVLMEGYTF
>TRBV9|.|TRBJ1-1|TRBD1|14
TGTGCCAGCAGCGTGGGGACAGAGAGCACTGAAGCTTTCTTT
CASSVGTESTEAFF
>TRBV10-3|few|TRBJ2-3|TRBD1|14
TGTGCCATCAGGATACAGGGGGAGTCACTTACGCAGTATTTT
CAIRIQGESLTQYF
>TRBV7-6|.|TRBJ2-2|TRBD1|16
TGTGCCAGCAGCTTAGTTGCGACAGGGTACACCGGGGAGCTGTTTTTT
CASSLVATGYTGELFF
>TRBV30|few|TRBJ1-4|.|16
TGTGCCTGGAGTGTTTCTAACTGGGAGGATAATGAAAAACTGTTTTTT
CAWSVSNWEDNEKLFF
>TRBV6-5|few|TRBJ1-1|.|11
TGTGCCAGCAGCCTGGAGTCTGAAGCTTTCTTT
CASSLESEAFF
>TRBV5-6|.|TRBJ1-2|TRBD1|15
TGTGCCAGCAGCTTGCCCCCTGGACAGGAGGGAGGCTACACCTTC
CASSLPPGQEGGYTF
>TRBV5-6|.|TRBJ1-2|.|12
TGTGCCAGCAGCTCAGGTACCTATGGCTACACCTTC
CASSSGTYGYTF